A single sample is the source of the 21 T cell receptor beta chains below, sequenced in a study of blood T cell repertoires in COVID-19. Sequencing used immunoSEQ multiplex PCR; TCRdb keeps in-frame clones, though not all of them. This table holds about 140,000 clones, 70% to 80% found once. Sample: peripheral blood. These receptors were collected from a man in his sixties with acute or convalescent COVID-19.

The chain carries TRBV24-1 and TRBJ1-1; D is possibly TRBD1 (5 bases). The CDR3 runs 14 residues. V was trimmed by 7 bases and J by 5 bases, leaving 16 bases between them. Germline V gives CDR1 KGHDR, CDR2 SFDVKD. The CDR3 spells CATRGGGGITEAFF. The CDR3 DNA reads as TGTGCCACCAGAGGTGGGGGGGGTATTACTGAAGCTTTCTTT.

J is TRBJ1-5 and V is TRBV28; 8 positions match TRBD1. There are 14 residues in the CDR3. The V gene's germline CDR1 is MDHEN and CDR2 SYDVKM. With V trimmed by 6 bases and J by 5 bases, 6 bases remained unmatched. The CDR3 loop is CASRPPGGDQPQHF. The CDR3 nucleotides are TGTGCCAGCAGACCACCAGGGGGCGATCAGCCCCAGCATTTT. Supplemented by reference TRBV28 and TRBJ1-5, the full variable domain reads DVKVTQSSRYLVKRTGEKVFLECVQDMDHENMFWYRQDPGLGLRLIYFSYDVKMKEKGDIPEGYSVSREKKERFSLILESASTNQTSMYLCASRPPGGDQPQHFGDGTRLSIL.

J is TRBJ1-1 and V is TRBV10-3, with 7 bases fitting TRBD1. CDR3 length: 13 residues. J lost 1 base, V lost 6 bases, and 2 bases had no gene match. Germline V gene sequence: CDR1 ENHRY, CDR2 SYGVKD. CDR3 nucleotide sequence: TGTGCCATCAGCCGGGACAGGAACACTGAAGCTTTCTTT. Translation gives CAISRDRNTEAFF.

This chain joins TRBV6-1 and TRBJ1-1; 10 bases agree with TRBD1. The germline V gene encodes CDR1 MNHNS and CDR2 SASEGT. Trimming removed 1 base from V and 7 bases from J; junction bases left unmatched: 6. CDR3 length: 15 residues. The CDR3 sequence: CASSEVDRGVGEAFF. The CDR3 DNA reads TGTGCCAGCAGTGAAGTGGACAGGGGGGTAGGTGAAGCTTTCTTT.

The chain is built from TRBV27 and TRBJ1-1; D gene ambiguous. Germline values: CDR1 MNHEY, CDR2 SMNVEV (reference sequence). V was trimmed by 2 bases and J by 5 bases, leaving 9 bases between them. The CDR3 extends over 13 amino acids. CDR3 in DNA: TGTGCCAGCAGTTTACAGGAAAATACTGAAGCTTTCTTT. As protein: CASSLQENTEAFF.

The chain couples TRBV2 to TRBJ2-7; 10 nucleotides line up with TRBD1. The CDR3 sequence is 14 residues long. V lost 8 bases, J lost 5 bases, and 9 bases stayed unmatched. From germline, CDR1 is SNHLY and CDR2 FYNNEI. The CDR3 region has the DNA TGTGCCAGCGGACCAGACAGGGGGCACAACGAGCAGTACTTC. Translating it yields CASGPDRGHNEQYF.

The J gene is TRBJ2-1, the V gene TRBV5-3; 8 nucleotides line up with TRBD2. TRBV5-3 is assigned to the ORF class and has an uncertain function. This CDR3 comprises 17 residues. J was trimmed by 4 bases and V by 2 bases; bases with no gene match: 11. CDR3 sequence reads: CARSFYKRERFYNEQFF. DNA for the CDR3: TGTGCCAGAAGCTTTTATAAGCGGGAGCGGTTTTACAATGAGCAGTTCTTC.

The V gene is TRBV19, the J gene TRBJ2-3; TRBD2 might be the D (6 bases). Trimming removed 6 bases from V and 4 bases from J, with 11 bases in between. The CDR3 spans 13 residues. The germline V gene has CDR1 LNHDA and CDR2 SQIVND (reference sequence). CDR3 residues: CASRGGIADTQYF. The CDR3, as DNA: TGTGCCAGTAGAGGCGGGATAGCAGATACGCAGTATTTT.

A few counts support this clone. The V call is TRBV2, the J call TRBJ2-6; 7 bases are a match to TRBD2. Germline-derived CDR1 and CDR2 are SNHLY and FYNNEI. With V trimmed by 1 base and J by 2 bases, 2 bases remained unmatched. There are 16 residues in the CDR3. The CDR3 region is CASSEVRGTGANVLTF. CDR3 in DNA: TGTGCCAGCAGTGAAGTGCGGGGGACTGGGGCCAACGTCCTGACTTTC.

This clone was seen only once. The chain couples TRBV16 to TRBJ1-5; 8 bases align to TRBD1. With 3 bases clipped from V and 0 bases from J, the junction kept 4 bases outside the gene matches. Germline V gives CDR1 KGHSY, CDR2 FQNENV. The CDR3 spans 16 residues. The DNA of the CDR3 is TGTGCCAGCAGCCAGTGGACAGGGTATAGCAATCAGCCCCAGCATTTT. As protein: CASSQWTGYSNQPQHF.

The J gene is TRBJ2-6, the V gene TRBV4-3; D perhaps matches TRBD1 (5 bases). The CDR3 is 17 residues long. Germline lookup yields CDR1 LGHNA and CDR2 YSLEER. V shed 2 bases and J shed 0 bases, with 11 bases lying between them. The CDR3 nucleotides are TGCGCCAGCAGCCAAAATGGACATTTCTCTGGGGCCAACGTCCTGACTTTC. Protein product: CASSQNGHFSGANVLTF.

This rearrangement joins TRBV19 to TRBJ1-5, with D maybe TRBD1 (6 bases). Germline V lookup: CDR1 LNHDA, CDR2 SQIVND (reference sequence). With 8 bases removed from V and 2 bases from J, the gap between germline ends came to 19 bases. This CDR3 spans 16 amino acids. The CDR3 protein is CASSRGGLLGNQPQHF. The CDR3 bases are TGTGCCAGTTCTCGAGGGGGTCTGCTGGGCAATCAGCCCCAGCATTTT.

This clone was observed a few times. V gene TRBV6-1 combines with J gene TRBJ1-3, with D possibly being TRBD1 (5 bases). Deletions cut 4 bases from V and 0 bases from J, with 16 bases between. This CDR3 comprises 17 residues. Per the germline V gene, CDR1 is MNHNS and CDR2 is SASEGT. CDR3 protein: CASSVERQLFSGNTIYF. DNA of the CDR3: TGTGCCAGCAGTGTCGAGAGACAGTTATTCTCTGGAAACACCATATATTTT.

The chain links TRBV19 to TRBJ2-2; the D gene is possibly TRBD2 (5 bases). The CDR3 loop spans 16 amino acids. Trimming removed 1 base at V and 6 bases at J, with 15 bases between. The germline V gene encodes CDR1 LNHDA and CDR2 SQIVND (reference sequence). The CDR3 sequence: CASSIGIASVAGELFF. The DNA for the CDR3 is TGTGCCAGTAGTATAGGAATAGCGTCAGTGGCCGGGGAGCTGTTTTTT.

The chain uses TRBV7-2 and TRBJ2-3; TRBD2 aligns across 8 bases. CDR1 is SGHTA and CDR2 is FQGNSA in the germline V gene. This CDR3 has 16 residues. V shed 0 bases, J shed 1 base, and the junction held 3 bases outside the gene matches. The CDR3 reads CASSLAQLAGTDTQYF. CDR3 sequence (DNA): TGTGCCAGCAGCTTAGCGCAACTAGCGGGCACAGATACGCAGTATTTT.

The CDR3 DNA reads TGTGCCAGCAGTTACTCCAGCCGGGTGGAACTGTTTTTT. Protein sequence: CASSYSSRVELFF. The V gene is TRBV6-5, the J gene TRBJ1-4, with no clear D. The CDR3 totals 13 residues. Germline V gene lookup returns CDR1 MNHEY and CDR2 SVGAGI. Trimming cost V 0 bases and J 12 bases, with 11 bases left between them.

V and J are TRBV18 and TRBJ1-5; D perhaps matches TRBD1 (6 bases). From germline, CDR1 is KGHSH and CDR2 LQKENI. CDR3 length: 16 amino acids. V was pared by 2 bases and J by 0 bases, with 11 bases between. CDR3 protein: CASSPMGAGSNQPQHF. CDR3 coding DNA: TGTGCCAGCTCACCAATGGGGGCGGGTAGCAATCAGCCCCAGCATTTT.

The table lists this clone with a few counts. This chain joins TRBV28 and TRBJ1-4; TRBD1 agrees at 8 bases. The junction had 6 bases not matched to a gene; V was cut back by 6 bases and J by 3 bases. This CDR3 has 15 amino acids. Germline V gene sequence: CDR1 MDHEN, CDR2 SYDVKM. In DNA, the CDR3 is TGTGCCAGCAGGGACGACAGGGGTGCTAATGAAAAACTGTTTTTT. Amino acid sequence: CASRDDRGANEKLFF.

In its sample, this clone was seen a few times. V gene TRBV19 combines with J gene TRBJ1-1, with TRBD1 as a possible D gene (5 bases). The CDR3 runs 12 residues. V shed 2 bases and J shed 10 bases, with 11 bases lying between them. Germline-derived CDR1 and CDR2 are LNHDA and SQIVND (reference sequence). In DNA form, the CDR3 reads TGTGCCAGTAGTATATTTGGGGGGAGAGCTTTCTTT. Its translation: CASSIFGGRAFF.

This clone was seen a single time. The chain couples TRBV10-1 to TRBJ1-6, with 7 nucleotides matching TRBD1. This CDR3 is built from 15 residues. Germline V gene sequence: CDR1 WNHNN, CDR2 SYGVQD (reference sequence). V lost 7 bases and J lost 7; bases outside the gene matches: 10. In nucleotides, the CDR3 is TGCGCCAGCACTATTCTACAGGGGAGAAATTCACCCCTCCACTTT. Protein sequence: CASTILQGRNSPLHF.

V is TRBV3-1 (or the pseudogene TRBV3-2) and J is TRBJ2-2, with TRBD1 as a possible D gene (5 bases). CDR3 length equals 14 residues. Trimming took off 3 bases at V and 1 base at J, with 6 bases between the two ends. Germline V gene lookup returns CDR1 LGHDT and CDR2 YNNKEL (reference sequence). CDR3 amino acids: CASSQTENTGELFF. The CDR3 region has the DNA TGTGCCAGCAGCCAGACAGAGAACACCGGGGAGCTGTTTTTT.